This is a list of T cell receptor beta chains from one sample in a study of blood T cell repertoires in COVID-19. This table comes from immunoSEQ multiplex PCR, and its TCRdb copy is limited to in-frame clones, with some not included. The sample holds more than 250,000 clones, around 87% seen once. The sample comprised PBMCs or T cells enriched from blood (not recorded which). The source of these receptors is a young woman who had recovered from COVID-19. CDR3s include the opening cysteine and the closing phenylalanine or tryptophan. A D gene is named only where the DNA matches it firmly. Where a row states a size, it is once, few, many or the class of an expanded clone; other rows omit it.

TRBV5-4	-	TRBJ1-2	-	CASSLEATVAIYGYTF	TGTGCCAGCAGCTTGGAGGCGACAGTGGCAATATATGGCTACACCTTC
TRBV7-2	-	TRBJ1-2	-	CASSLVGTPNYGYTF	TGTGCCAGCAGCTTAGTAGGGACACCAAACTATGGCTACACCTTC
TRBV18	-	TRBJ1-2	-	CASSPGPPGLQGSSNYGYTF	TGTGCCAGCTCACCGGGCCCCCCCGGGTTACAGGGTTCCTCCAACTATGGCTACACCTTC
TRBV27	-	TRBJ2-7	-	CASSLTETGYEQYF	TGTGCCAGCAGTCTAACAGAGACAGGCTACGAGCAGTACTTC
TRBV27	-	TRBJ1-1	-	CASSSPGGNTEAFF	TGTGCCAGCAGTTCTCCGGGGGGGAACACTGAAGCTTTCTTT
TRBV6-5	-	TRBJ1-2	-	CASSYSPAQSYGYTF	TGTGCCAGCAGTTACTCGCCGGCACAGAGCTATGGCTACACCTTC
TRBV4-1	-	TRBJ2-5	-	CASSLQGAQETQYF	TGCGCCAGCAGCCTACAAGGGGCCCAAGAGACCCAGTACTTC
TRBV4-3	-	TRBJ2-7	TRBD1	CASSQDRGRRDEQYF	TGCGCCAGCAGCCAAGATAGGGGGCGAAGGGACGAGCAGTACTTC
TRBV30	-	TRBJ2-5	TRBD1	CAWKGQIQETQYF	TGTGCCTGGAAGGGACAGATACAAGAGACCCAGTACTTC
TRBV5-1	-	TRBJ1-5	TRBD1	CASSLGQGLNQPQHF	TGCGCCAGCAGCTTGGGACAGGGCCTCAATCAGCCCCAGCATTTT
TRBV19	-	TRBJ1-5	-	CASSPVRGNQPQHF	TGTGCCAGTAGTCCAGTCCGGGGTAATCAGCCCCAGCATTTT
TRBV30	-	TRBJ2-2	TRBD1	CAWSGKAGGRSDTGELFF	TGTGCCTGGAGTGGGAAGGCAGGGGGTAGGTCGGACACCGGGGAGCTGTTTTTT
TRBV29-1	-	TRBJ1-1	-	CSVRGRVNTEAFF	TGCAGCGTCCGCGGCCGGGTAAACACTGAAGCTTTCTTT
TRBV5-5	-	TRBJ2-3	TRBD1	CASSAGQGDGDTQYF	TGTGCCAGCAGCGCCGGACAGGGGGATGGGGATACGCAGTATTTT
TRBV4-2	few	TRBJ1-2	TRBD1	CASSQDRDRGNGYTF	TGTGCCAGCAGCCAAGACCGGGACAGGGGAAATGGCTACACCTTC
TRBV11-2	-	TRBJ2-5	-	CASSSTLQNYQETQYF	TGTGCCAGCAGCTCGACTCTTCAAAATTACCAAGAGACCCAGTACTTC
TRBV11-2	-	TRBJ1-2	-	CASSLAGGEGYTF	TGTGCCAGCAGCTTAGCCGGGGGGGAAGGCTACACCTTC
TRBV4-2	-	TRBJ2-7	-	CASSQDSALDPWEQYF	TGTGCCAGCAGCCAAGATTCGGCCCTAGATCCGTGGGAGCAGTACTTC
TRBV29-1	-	TRBJ1-2	-	CSGRGLDGYTF	TGCAGCGGCCGAGGGTTGGATGGCTACACCTTC
TRBV10-1	-	TRBJ1-4	-	CASSDVWGSQREKLFF	TGCGCCAGCAGTGATGTTTGGGGATCCCAGCGGGAGAAACTGTTTTTT
TRBV28	-	TRBJ2-4	-	CASSPQVGRGNIQYF	TGTGCCAGCAGTCCCCAGGTGGGAAGGGGAAACATTCAGTACTTC
TRBV4-3	-	TRBJ2-1	TRBD1	CASSQRAGTGIYNEQFF	TGCGCCAGCAGCCAGAGGGCCGGGACAGGGATCTACAATGAGCAGTTCTTC
TRBV5-1	once	TRBJ2-2	-	CASSLATTGTGELFF	TGCGCCAGCAGCTTGGCTACGACGGGCACCGGGGAGCTGTTTTTT
TRBV19	-	TRBJ2-1	TRBD2	CASSAPLAGGYEQFF	TGTGCCAGTAGTGCCCCACTAGCGGGCGGCTATGAGCAGTTCTTC
TRBV5-6	-	TRBJ2-7	-	CASSLQTRAEQYF	TGTGCCAGCAGCTTACAAACTAGAGCCGAGCAGTACTTC
TRBV11-2	-	TRBJ1-1	-	CASSPNNIGHLAFF	TGTGCCAGCAGCCCGAACAATATAGGACATCTGGCTTTCTTT
TRBV4-3	-	TRBJ2-7	TRBD2	CASSQDRLAGTDEQYF	TGCGCCAGCAGCCAAGATAGGCTAGCGGGGACCGACGAGCAGTACTTC
TRBV19	-	TRBJ2-6	-	CASNQGSGANVLTF	TGTGCCAGCAACCAGGGGTCTGGGGCCAACGTCCTGACTTTC
TRBV7-9	-	TRBJ2-1	TRBD2	CASSFWGGYEQFF	TGTGCCAGCAGCTTCTGGGGGGGATATGAGCAGTTCTTC
TRBV7-2	once	TRBJ1-2	-	CASSLGHKHYGYTF	TGTGCCAGCAGCTTAGGACACAAGCACTATGGCTACACCTTC
TRBV19	-	TRBJ2-5	-	CASRIQGQETQYF	TGTGCCAGTAGGATACAGGGACAAGAGACCCAGTACTTC
TRBV7-8	-	TRBJ1-5	TRBD1	CASSLGTGVAQPQHF	TGTGCCAGCAGCTTGGGAACAGGGGTCGCTCAGCCCCAGCATTTT
TRBV28	once	TRBJ1-3	-	CATTGAGNTIYF	TGTGCCACCACTGGGGCCGGAAACACCATATATTTT
TRBV5-1	-	TRBJ1-1	-	CASSRPQGPASNFISMNTEAFF	TGCGCCAGCAGCCGACCCCAGGGGCCAGCCTCTAACTTCATATCTATGAACACTGAAGCTTTCTTT
TRBV25-1	-	TRBJ1-6	TRBD1	CASMRTGINSPLHF	TGTGCCAGCATGCGGACAGGGATTAATTCACCCCTCCACTTT
TRBV6-5	few	TRBJ1-6	-	CASRTGVENSPLHF	TGTGCCAGCAGGACGGGGGTTGAGAATTCACCCCTCCACTTT
TRBV7-2	-	TRBJ1-2	TRBD1	CASSSGTGIRYGYTF	TGTGCCAGCAGCTCCGGGACAGGGATAAGATATGGCTACACCTTC
TRBV6-1	once	TRBJ2-5	-	CASSESRVQETQYF	TGTGCCAGCAGTGAAAGCAGGGTACAAGAGACCCAGTACTTC
TRBV5-1	few	TRBJ2-1	-	CASSLGVVAAGGYNEQFF	TGCGCCAGCAGCTTGGGAGTAGTGGCAGCGGGTGGGTACAATGAGCAGTTCTTC
TRBV24-1	-	TRBJ2-1	-	CATSDARGPRQDSSYNEQFF	TGTGCCACCAGTGATGCCCGAGGGCCAAGACAGGACAGCTCCTACAATGAGCAGTTCTTC
TRBV29-1	-	TRBJ2-7	-	CSVVPRDKIYEQYF	TGCAGCGTTGTGCCCCGGGACAAGATCTACGAGCAGTACTTC
TRBV7-9	-	TRBJ2-7	TRBD1	CASSFSPGQGVRGQYF	TGTGCCAGCAGCTTCTCGCCGGGACAGGGGGTGAGGGGGCAGTACTTC
TRBV5-1	-	TRBJ2-7	TRBD1	CASSSGRSGTGAYEQYF	TGCGCCAGCAGCTCGGGTAGGTCCGGGACAGGGGCTTACGAGCAGTACTTC
TRBV4-1	-	TRBJ2-7	-	CASSRIQGNDEQYF	TGCGCCAGCAGCCGTATCCAGGGAAACGACGAGCAGTACTTC
TRBV5-1	-	TRBJ2-1	TRBD2	CASSSGLAGVNEQFF	TGCGCCAGCAGCTCCGGACTAGCGGGGGTCAATGAGCAGTTCTTC
TRBV19	-	TRBJ2-7	TRBD1	CASSNRDRVPYEQYF	TGTGCCAGTAGTAACCGGGACAGGGTTCCCTACGAGCAGTACTTC
TRBV19	-	TRBJ2-3	TRBD2	CASSSRGGFTDTQYF	TGTGCCAGTAGTAGTCGGGGGGGGTTCACAGATACGCAGTATTTT
TRBV19	-	TRBJ1-1	-	CASKKGVGRTEAFF	TGTGCCAGTAAAAAAGGAGTGGGGAGGACTGAAGCTTTCTTT